Below are 20 T cell receptor beta chains sequenced from a single sample in a study of blood T cell repertoires in COVID-19 (TCRdb year 2020). Receptor amplification or capture employed the immunoSEQ multiplex PCR assay. Drawn from immuneACCESS, this table holds only the in-frame rearrangements with V and J called that TCRdb kept. Clones are partly lost; checked studies trace under half to an unresolved V gene and leave the rest unexplained. Present in this sample are 400,000 or so clones, roughly 87% of which were seen just once. 2% to 2.5% of the sample is in the top ten clones. Sequencing input: PBMCs or T cells enriched from blood (not recorded which). The receptors shown here come from a woman aged 40 to 55 with acute COVID-19.

The chain joins TRBV7-9 to TRBJ2-7; D perhaps matches TRBD1 (6 bases). The CDR3 contains 13 residues. Germline CDR1 reads SEHNR; CDR2 reads FQNEAQ (reference sequence). The V and J ends lost 5 bases and 7 bases respectively, with 15 bases between them. CDR3 DNA sequence: TGTGCCAGCAGCCCAGATACAGGGAGTGAGCAGTACTTC. It encodes CASSPDTGSEQYF.

This rearrangement joins TRBV5-1 to TRBJ1-5; 9 bases match TRBD1. In germline, CDR1 is SGHRS, CDR2 YFSETQ. There are 16 residues in the CDR3. With 0 bases clipped from V and 1 base from J, the junction kept 2 bases outside the gene matches. This chain's CDR3 is CASSLGGTGSNQPQHF. For the CDR3, the DNA is TGCGCCAGCAGCTTGGGTGGGACAGGGAGCAATCAGCCCCAGCATTTT.

This chain links TRBV5-1 with TRBJ1-4; possible D gene TRBD1, 6 bases. The CDR3 extends over 15 amino acids. The germline gives CDR1 SGHRS, CDR2 YFSETQ. Trimming cost V 0 bases and J 4 bases, with 10 bases left between them. CDR3 loop: CASSLATGYNEKLFF. The CDR3 DNA reads as TGCGCCAGCAGCTTGGCCACAGGGTATAATGAAAAACTGTTTTTT. The whole variable domain, filled in from reference TRBV5-1 and TRBJ1-4, reads KAGVTQTPRYLIKTRGQQVTLSCSPISGHRSVSWYQQTPGQGLQFLFEYFSETQRNKGNFPGRFSGRQFSNSRSEMNVSTLELGDSALYLCASSLATGYNEKLFFGSGTQLSVL.

The chain links TRBV15 to TRBJ2-2, with no clear D. The CDR3 contains 15 residues. Germline loops: CDR1 LNHNV, CDR2 YYDKDF (reference sequence). Trimming took 0 bases from V and 6 from J, leaving 11 bases between them. The CDR3 region is CATSREGDGAGELFF. The CDR3 DNA reads as TGTGCCACCAGCAGAGAGGGTGATGGAGCCGGGGAGCTGTTTTTT.

The rearrangement uses TRBV2 and TRBJ2-5; 10 nucleotides align to TRBD1. This CDR3 is built from 13 residues. Per the germline V gene, CDR1 is SNHLY and CDR2 is FYNNEI. V shed 5 bases, J shed 9 bases, and the junction held 6 bases outside the gene matches. In nucleotides, the CDR3 is TGTGCCAGCAGTTCGGGACAGGGGTCTTCCCAGTACTTC. It translates to CASSSGQGSSQYF.

The chain combines TRBV24-1 with TRBJ2-3; 8 bases align to TRBD2. The V gene's germline CDR1 is KGHDR and CDR2 SFDVKD. V trimming: 3 bases; J trimming: 1 base; junction bases outside the gene matches: 11. There are 18 residues in the CDR3. CDR3 region: CATSDPQLAGGGTDTQYF. The CDR3 DNA follows: TGTGCCACCAGTGATCCCCAGCTAGCCGGGGGGGGCACAGATACGCAGTATTTT.

V and J are TRBV7-9 and TRBJ2-7, with D possibly TRBD2 on 5 matching bases. The length of the CDR3 is 15 residues. Germline V gene sequence: CDR1 SEHNR, CDR2 FQNEAQ (reference sequence). V lost 4 bases to trimming and J lost 3 bases, with 16 bases between them. CDR3: CASSSPDYPFYEQYF. CDR3 coding DNA: TGTGCCAGCAGCTCTCCAGACTACCCGTTCTACGAGCAGTACTTC.

The chain joins TRBV3-1 (or the pseudogene TRBV3-2) to TRBJ2-3, with 8 bases that match TRBD2. Germline lookup yields CDR1 LGHDT and CDR2 YNNKEL (reference sequence). J gave up 2 bases and V 4 bases, and 8 bases lay outside the gene matches. This CDR3 contains 16 residues. The CDR3 spells CASSPPSGGVTDTQYF. The CDR3 region has the DNA TGTGCCAGCAGCCCCCCCAGCGGGGGCGTCACAGATACGCAGTATTTT.

This chain connects TRBV15 to TRBJ2-3; the match to TRBD2 covers 9 bases. V shed 2 bases, J shed 1 base, and the junction held 7 bases outside the gene matches. Germline CDR1 reads LNHNV; CDR2 reads YYDKDF (reference sequence). The CDR3 is 17 residues long. The CDR3 region has the DNA TGTGCCACCAGCAGACCTCCCGGCGGGGGGGGCACAGATACGCAGTATTTT. Protein product: CATSRPPGGGGTDTQYF.

This rearrangement joins TRBV11-2 to TRBJ2-3; 7 nucleotides align to TRBD1. The CDR3 has 15 residues. Germline V lookup: CDR1 SGHAT, CDR2 FQNNGV. Losses at the gene ends were 3 bases for V and 0 bases for J; bases not matched to a gene: 3. The chain's CDR3 is CASSFEGASTDTQYF. The CDR3 DNA is TGTGCCAGCAGCTTTGAGGGGGCAAGCACAGATACGCAGTATTTT.

The chain uses TRBV11-2 and TRBJ1-6; 7 positions agree with TRBD1. Per the germline V gene, CDR1 is SGHAT and CDR2 is FQNNGV. The CDR3 contains 13 residues. The J segment lost 7 bases and the V segment lost 4 bases, leaving 1 base of the junction unmatched. The CDR3 loop reads CASSYRGNSPLHF. The DNA for the CDR3 is TGTGCCAGCAGCTACAGGGGAAATTCACCCCTCCACTTT.

This clone was seen once. The chain has TRBV4-1 and TRBJ2-1, with TRBD1 as a possible D gene (5 bases). There are 14 residues in the CDR3. Trimming left V 6 bases short and J 6 bases short, with 15 bases between. Looked up from germline, CDR1 is MGHRA and CDR2 is YSYEKL. CDR3 nucleotide sequence: TGCGCCAGCAGTCGAATTAATAGGGGCAATGAGCAGTTCTTC. Its protein is CASSRINRGNEQFF.

The rearrangement joins TRBV10-3 to TRBJ2-1; 14 positions agree with TRBD2. The CDR3 covers 16 residues. Germline V gives CDR1 ENHRY, CDR2 SYGVKD. V lost 5 bases and J lost 6; bases outside the gene matches: 6. The CDR3 spells CAISSGTSGGANEQFF. CDR3 nucleotides: TGTGCCATCAGTTCGGGGACTAGCGGGGGAGCCAATGAGCAGTTCTTC.

This clone was recorded only once. V gene TRBV15 combines with J gene TRBJ1-4; D unclear. Trimming took 5 bases from V and 0 from J, leaving 7 bases between them. Germline loops: CDR1 LNHNV, CDR2 YYDKDF (reference sequence). This CDR3 has 14 amino acids. The CDR3 bases are TGTGCCACCAGCGCCGCAGCAACTAATGAAAAACTGTTTTTT. Protein product: CATSAAATNEKLFF.

The chain is built from TRBV19 and TRBJ1-5; a weak D match, TRBD1 (5 bases). The CDR3 length is 14 residues. CDR1 LNHDA and CDR2 SQIVND come from the germline V gene (reference sequence). Trimming shortened V by 6 bases and J by 4 bases, and 13 bases separated the two germline ends. For the CDR3, the DNA is TGTGCCAGTAGCAGGGAGCGGGATAATCAGCCCCAGCATTTT. Residues: CASSRERDNQPQHF. The full variable domain, its missing parts supplied by reference TRBV19 and TRBJ1-5, is DGGITQSPKYLFRKEGQNVTLSCEQNLNHDAMYWYRQDPGQGLRLIYYSQIVNDFQKGDIAEGYSVSREKKESFPLTVTSAQKNPTAFYLCASSRERDNQPQHFGDGTRLSIL.

The V and J genes are TRBV4-1 and TRBJ1-1; 9 positions agree with TRBD1. The CDR3 extends over 15 amino acids. J gave up 3 bases and V 4 bases, and 6 bases lay outside the gene matches. From germline, CDR1 is MGHRA and CDR2 YSYEKL. CDR3 loop: CASSRPGQGHTEAFF. As DNA, the CDR3 is TGCGCCAGCAGCCGTCCCGGACAGGGGCACACTGAAGCTTTCTTT.

The chain uses TRBV3-1 (or the pseudogene TRBV3-2) and TRBJ2-3; TRBD2 might be the D (7 bases). Per the germline V gene, CDR1 is LGHDT and CDR2 is YNNKEL (reference sequence). This CDR3 spans 15 amino acids. The V end lost 4 bases, the J end lost 4 bases, and 15 bases lay between the germline ends. CDR3 region: CASSPGRGLPDTQYF. The DNA of the CDR3 is TGTGCCAGCAGCCCGGGGCGGGGGCTGCCAGATACGCAGTATTTT.

J is TRBJ1-1 and V is TRBV30; TRBD1 matches at 7 bases. V was clipped by 2 bases and J by 11 bases; unmatched bases: 11. Per germline, CDR1 GTSNPN and CDR2 SVGIG (reference sequence). The CDR3 loop spans 13 amino acids. The DNA for the CDR3 is TGTGCCTGGAGTTGGGACAGCCCCGGTGAGGCTTTCTTT. Amino acids: CAWSWDSPGEAFF.

This CDR3 is CASSRHSGASTDTQYF. The DNA for the CDR3 is TGTGCCAGCAGCCGTCACTCAGGGGCTAGCACAGATACGCAGTATTTT. The V and J genes are TRBV3-1 (or the pseudogene TRBV3-2) and TRBJ2-3; perhaps TRBD1 as D (6 bases). The ends were cut back, 4 bases at V and 0 bases at J, with 14 bases in the middle. This CDR3 contains 16 residues. The germline gives CDR1 LGHDT, CDR2 YNNKEL (reference sequence).

The chain couples TRBV14 to TRBJ2-5, with D possibly matching TRBD2 (5 bases). V was shortened by 2 bases and J by 4 bases, with 14 bases between the two germline ends. The germline V gene has CDR1 SGHDN and CDR2 FVKESK. This CDR3 region has 15 residues. The CDR3 here is CASSQWAGIGETQYF. The CDR3 nucleotides are TGTGCCAGCAGCCAATGGGCCGGGATCGGAGAGACCCAGTACTTC.